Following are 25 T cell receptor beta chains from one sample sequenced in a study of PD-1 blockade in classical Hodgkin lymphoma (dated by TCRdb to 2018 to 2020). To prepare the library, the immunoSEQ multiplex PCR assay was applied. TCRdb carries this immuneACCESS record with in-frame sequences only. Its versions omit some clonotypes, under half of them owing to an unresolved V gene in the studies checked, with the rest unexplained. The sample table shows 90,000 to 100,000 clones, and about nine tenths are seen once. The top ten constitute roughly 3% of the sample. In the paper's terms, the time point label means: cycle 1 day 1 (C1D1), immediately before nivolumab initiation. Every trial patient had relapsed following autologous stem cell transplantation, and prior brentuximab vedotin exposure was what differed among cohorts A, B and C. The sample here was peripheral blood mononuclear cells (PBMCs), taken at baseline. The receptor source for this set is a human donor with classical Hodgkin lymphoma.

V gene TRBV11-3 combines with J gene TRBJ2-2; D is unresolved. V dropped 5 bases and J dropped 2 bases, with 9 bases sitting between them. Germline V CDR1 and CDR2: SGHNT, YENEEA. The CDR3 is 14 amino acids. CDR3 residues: CASSRAANTGELFF. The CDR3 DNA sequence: TGTGCCAGCAGCCGGGCCGCCAACACCGGGGAGCTGTTTTTT. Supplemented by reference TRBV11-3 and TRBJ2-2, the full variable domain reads EAGVVQSPRYKIIEKKQPVAFWCNPISGHNTLYWYLQNLGQGPELLIRYENEEAVDDSQLPKDRFSAERLKGVDSTLKIQPAELGDSAVYLCASSRAANTGELFFGEGSRLTVL.

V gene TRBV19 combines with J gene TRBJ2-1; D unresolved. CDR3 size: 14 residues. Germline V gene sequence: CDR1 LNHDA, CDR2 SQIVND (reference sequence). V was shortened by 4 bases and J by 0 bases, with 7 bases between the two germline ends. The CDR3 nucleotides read TGTGCCAGTAGTAGTTTGAGCTCCTACAATGAGCAGTTCTTC. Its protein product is CASSSLSSYNEQFF.

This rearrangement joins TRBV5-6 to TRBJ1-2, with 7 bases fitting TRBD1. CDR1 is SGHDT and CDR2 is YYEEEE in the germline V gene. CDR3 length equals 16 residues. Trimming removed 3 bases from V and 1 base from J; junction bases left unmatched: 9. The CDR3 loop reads CASSYPGTEHNYGYTF. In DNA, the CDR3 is TGTGCCAGCAGCTATCCCGGGACAGAACATAACTATGGCTACACCTTC.

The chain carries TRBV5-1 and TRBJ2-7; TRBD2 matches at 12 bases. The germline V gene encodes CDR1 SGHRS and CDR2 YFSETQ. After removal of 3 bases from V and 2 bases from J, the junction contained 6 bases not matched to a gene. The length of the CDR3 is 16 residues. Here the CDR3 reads CASSSGTSGRTYEQYF. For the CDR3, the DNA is TGCGCCAGCAGCTCCGGGACTAGCGGGCGAACCTACGAGCAGTACTTC.

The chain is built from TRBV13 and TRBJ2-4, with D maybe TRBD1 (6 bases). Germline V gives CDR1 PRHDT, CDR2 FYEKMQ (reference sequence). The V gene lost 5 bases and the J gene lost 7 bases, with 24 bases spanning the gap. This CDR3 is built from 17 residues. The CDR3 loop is CASSTRQATPERNIQYF. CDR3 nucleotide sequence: TGTGCCAGCAGCACCCGACAGGCCACCCCCGAACGGAACATTCAGTACTTC.

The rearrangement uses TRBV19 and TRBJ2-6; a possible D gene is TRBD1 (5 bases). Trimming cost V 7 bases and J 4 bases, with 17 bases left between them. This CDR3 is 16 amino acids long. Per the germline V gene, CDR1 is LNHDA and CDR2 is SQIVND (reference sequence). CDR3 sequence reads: CASNHQGLGGANVLTF. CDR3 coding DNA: TGTGCCAGTAACCACCAGGGCCTGGGGGGGGCCAACGTCCTGACTTTC.

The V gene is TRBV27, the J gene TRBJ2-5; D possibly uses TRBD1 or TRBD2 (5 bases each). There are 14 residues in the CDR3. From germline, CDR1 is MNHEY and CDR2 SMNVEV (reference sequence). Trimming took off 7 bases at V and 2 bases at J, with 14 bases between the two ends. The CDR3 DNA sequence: TGTGCCAGCACTCCTCCGGGACGGCAAGAGACCCAGTACTTC. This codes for CASTPPGRQETQYF.

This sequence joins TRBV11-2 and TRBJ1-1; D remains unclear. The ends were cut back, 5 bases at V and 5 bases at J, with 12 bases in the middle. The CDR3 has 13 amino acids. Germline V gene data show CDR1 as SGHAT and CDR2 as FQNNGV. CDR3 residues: CASSEWLRTEAFF. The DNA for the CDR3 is TGTGCCAGCAGCGAGTGGCTCAGGACTGAAGCTTTCTTT.

The CDR3 DNA follows: TGTGCCAGCAGGTCCACCCGGGACAACAGAGGAAACACCATATATTTT. This encodes CASRSTRDNRGNTIYF. The chain links TRBV6-6 to TRBJ1-3, with D perhaps matching TRBD1 (6 bases). The CDR3 loop spans 16 amino acids. The V and J ends lost 6 bases and 4 bases respectively, with 19 bases between them. The germline gives CDR1 MNHNY, CDR2 SVGAGI (reference sequence).

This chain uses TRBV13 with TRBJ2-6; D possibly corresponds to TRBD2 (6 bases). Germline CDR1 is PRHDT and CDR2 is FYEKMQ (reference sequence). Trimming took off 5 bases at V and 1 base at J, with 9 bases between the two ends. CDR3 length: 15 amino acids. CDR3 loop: CASSLGGSGANVLTF. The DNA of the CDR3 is TGTGCCAGCAGCCTGGGGGGTTCTGGGGCCAACGTCCTGACTTTC.

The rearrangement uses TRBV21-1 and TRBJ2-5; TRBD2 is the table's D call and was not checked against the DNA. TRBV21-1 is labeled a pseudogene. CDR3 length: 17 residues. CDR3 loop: CASSKDVAGVVEETQYF. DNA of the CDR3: TGTGCCAGCAGCAAAGACGTAGCGGGAGTTGTAGAAGAGACCCAGTACTTC.

The CDR3 bases are TGTGCCAGCAGCTCTCCGTGGACAGGGTATGGCTACACCTTC. This gives the protein CASSSPWTGYGYTF. J is TRBJ1-2 and V is TRBV13; 8 bases agree with TRBD1. Germline lookup yields CDR1 PRHDT and CDR2 FYEKMQ (reference sequence). V shed 4 bases, J shed 5 bases, and the junction held 6 bases outside the gene matches. This CDR3 region has 14 residues.

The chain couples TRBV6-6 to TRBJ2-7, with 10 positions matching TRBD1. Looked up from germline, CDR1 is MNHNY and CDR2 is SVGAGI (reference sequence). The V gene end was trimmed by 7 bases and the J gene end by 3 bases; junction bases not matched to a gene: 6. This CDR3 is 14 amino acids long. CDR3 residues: CASNPRDRGYEQYF. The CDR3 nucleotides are TGTGCCAGCAACCCCCGGGACAGGGGCTACGAGCAGTACTTC.

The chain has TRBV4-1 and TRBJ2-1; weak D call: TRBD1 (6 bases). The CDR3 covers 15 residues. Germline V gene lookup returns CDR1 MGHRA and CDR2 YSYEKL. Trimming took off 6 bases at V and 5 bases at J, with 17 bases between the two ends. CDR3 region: CASRHQGLTDNEQFF. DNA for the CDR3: TGCGCCAGCAGACACCAGGGGCTGACAGACAATGAGCAGTTCTTC.

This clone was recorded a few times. For the CDR3, the DNA is TGTGCCAGCCGACGACTAGGGAGGGCTTACGAGCAGTACTTC. This codes for CASRRLGRAYEQYF. The chain is built from TRBV27 and TRBJ2-7; the match to TRBD2 covers 7 bases. CDR1 is MNHEY, CDR2 SMNVEV, per germline (reference sequence). V shed 8 bases, J shed 4 bases, and the junction held 11 bases outside the gene matches. The length of the CDR3 is 14 residues.

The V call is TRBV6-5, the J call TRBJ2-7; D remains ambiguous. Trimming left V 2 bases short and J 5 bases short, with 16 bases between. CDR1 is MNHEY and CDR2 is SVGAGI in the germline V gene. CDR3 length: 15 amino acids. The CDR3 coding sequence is TGTGCCAGCAGTTACGGGATCCTAGGGAACAACGAGCAGTACTTC. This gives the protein CASSYGILGNNEQYF.

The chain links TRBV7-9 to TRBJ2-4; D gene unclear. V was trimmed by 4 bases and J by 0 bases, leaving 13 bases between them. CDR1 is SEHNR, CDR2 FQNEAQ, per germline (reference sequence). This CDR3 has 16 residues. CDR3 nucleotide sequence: TGTGCCAGCAGCTCTGGTAACCTCATAGCCAAAAACATTCAGTACTTC. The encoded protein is CASSSGNLIAKNIQYF.

The CDR3 DNA reads TGTGCCAGCAGCCAGGACCGGCACCTGCATTTT. Translation: CASSQDRHLHF. The chain couples TRBV7-8 to TRBJ1-5; no reliable D call. Germline V gene data show CDR1 as SGHVS and CDR2 as FQNEAQ. V lost 5 bases and J lost 15, with 14 bases in between. The CDR3 is 11 residues long.

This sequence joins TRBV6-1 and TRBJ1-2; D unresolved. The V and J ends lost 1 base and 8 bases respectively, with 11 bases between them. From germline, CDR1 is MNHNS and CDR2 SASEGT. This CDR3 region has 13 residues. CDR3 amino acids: CASSEGSVTGYTF. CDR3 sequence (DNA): TGTGCCAGCAGTGAAGGTTCGGTTACGGGCTACACCTTC.

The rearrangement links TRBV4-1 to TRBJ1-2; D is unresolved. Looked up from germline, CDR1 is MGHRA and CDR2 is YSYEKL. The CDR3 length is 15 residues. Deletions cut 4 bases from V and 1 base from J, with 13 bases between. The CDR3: CASSLVRTVNYGYTF. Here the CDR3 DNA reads TGCGCCAGCAGCCTCGTTCGGACGGTTAACTATGGCTACACCTTC.

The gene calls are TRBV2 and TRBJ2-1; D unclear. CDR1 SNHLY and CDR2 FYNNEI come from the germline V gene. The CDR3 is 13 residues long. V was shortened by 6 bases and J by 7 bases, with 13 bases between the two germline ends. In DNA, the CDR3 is TGTGCCAGCAGCCTCGGGCGATGGAATGAGCAGTTCTTC. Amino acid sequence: CASSLGRWNEQFF.

The CDR3 bases are TGCGCCAGCAGTCACCCCCGGGACAGGGGCTACGAGCAGTACTTC. Translated, it gives CASSHPRDRGYEQYF. V gene TRBV23-1 combines with J gene TRBJ2-7; 10 bases match TRBD1. TRBV23-1 is an ORF, and what it does is uncertain. Trimming at V came to 3 bases and at J to 3 bases, leaving 5 bases not matched to a gene. This CDR3 has 15 residues.

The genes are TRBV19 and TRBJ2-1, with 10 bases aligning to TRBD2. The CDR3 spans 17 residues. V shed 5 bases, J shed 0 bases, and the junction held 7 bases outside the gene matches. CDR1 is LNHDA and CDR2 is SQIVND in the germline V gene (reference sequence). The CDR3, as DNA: TGTGCCAGTAGTGCTAGCGGGAGCTTCCCCTCCTACAATGAGCAGTTCTTC. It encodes CASSASGSFPSYNEQFF.

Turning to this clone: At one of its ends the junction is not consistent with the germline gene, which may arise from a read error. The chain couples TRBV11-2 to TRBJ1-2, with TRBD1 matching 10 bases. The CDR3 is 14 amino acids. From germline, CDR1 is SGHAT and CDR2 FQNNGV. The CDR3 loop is CASSLDGDRGSLNF. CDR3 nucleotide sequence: TGTGCCAGCAGCTTAGATGGGGACAGGGGAAGTCTGAACTTC.

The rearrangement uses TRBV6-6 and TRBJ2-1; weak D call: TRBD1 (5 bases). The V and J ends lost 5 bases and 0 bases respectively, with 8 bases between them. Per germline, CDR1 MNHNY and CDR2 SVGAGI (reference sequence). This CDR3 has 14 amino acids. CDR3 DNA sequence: TGTGCCAGCAGTCGACAGAGCTCCTACAATGAGCAGTTCTTC. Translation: CASSRQSSYNEQFF.